This T cell receptor beta chain was sequenced during a study of molecular identifiers for immune sequencing clone quantification. Study observations and caveats: In naive cells, under 1% of molecules belonged to clones above 20 RNA copies, against over 98% in effector cells. Barcode sharing among identical TCR molecules could make large clones appear smaller.

In germline, CDR1 is SGDLS, CDR2 YYNGEE. This CDR3 region has 13 residues. The V segment lost 10 bases and the J segment 14 bases; nucleotides outside the gene matches: 16. The bulk TCR libraries were made with methods described before and with listed TCR primers. TCRdb recomputed calls from the PCR reads with MiXCR, one row per CDR3 protein. The sample includes 400,000 to 600,000 distinct CDR3 sequences, around 23% of them seen just once. Preparation of naive CD8 libraries involved about 18,000 to 1,000,000 sorted cells and 10%, 30% or 50% RNA. Points on this clonotype: The antigen is undetermined.

This clonotype was sampled from a human donor in good health. Some libraries in this study had Jurkat cell RNA spiked in. Sequencing was performed on naive CD8+ T cells from blood, with Jurkat cell RNA spiked in. Subset denoted: FACS-sorted CD8+CD4-CCR7+CD45RA+ naive T cells. This chain connects TRBV9 to TRBJ2-2, with 8 nucleotides matching TRBD2. This CDR3 is CARMGGGPAALFF. The CDR3 region has the DNA TGTGCCCGCATGGGCGGGGGGCCCGCGGCCCTGTTTTTT.